This TCR beta chain was identified in a study of cytomegalovirus exposure and HLA in healthy donors (dated by TCRdb to 2016 to 2017). Turning to the overall study: In an earlier analysis of around 540 of the donors, roughly 300 Gb of sequence data and roughly 100 million unique TCR beta sequences from 150 million to 200 million T cells were reported. A later genetic analysis took genome-wide SNP genotypes for about 55% of the roughly 700 donors and used that subset as a discovery cohort. A later analysis re-examined previously published TCR beta repertoires from more than 550 donors and added high-resolution HLA genotyping to investigate patterns of TCR occurrence. The aim of the study was to test whether cataloging public T cell receptors could identify signatures of past pathogen exposure. To predict cytomegalovirus infection status, the study brought together high-throughput TCR immunosequencing, statistical association of individual TCRs with disease status, and machine learning. The T cell repertoires of under 750 subjects were profiled by immunosequencing and related to cytomegalovirus serostatus. Along with the approximately 670-subject first cohort, a separate validation cohort of over 90 different subjects was used. Among about 400 genotyped donors of the cohort, an average of approximately 200,000 unique TCR beta nucleotide sequences was sequenced per donor, of which about 20% were non-productive. Roughly 320 gigabases of sequencing data and 70 million to 100 million unique TCR sequences made up an early release that covered fewer than 650 HLA-typed donors. In an earlier analysis of 587 of the donors, high-throughput TCR beta sequencing was used to judge whether each TCR beta V gene segment behaved as functional or pseudogenic. Typing coverage varied by locus: roughly 629-640 donors for A, B, C, DRB1 and DQB1; roughly 500 for DQA1; over 600 for DPA1; roughly 450 for DPB1. Among the roughly 400 genotyped donors, roughly 80% belonged to the genetic ancestry cluster associated with self-reported Caucasian donors. Five DR-DQ haplotypes were treated as single units for association and clustering because of strong linkage in the cohort. HLA typing covered class I and class II loci at four-digit resolution. In the later analysis, no new phenotypic data were used to find candidate immune exposures; instead, reliance was placed on TCR beta sequences and their occurrence across donors. Every repertoire in the discovery cohort had been generated on one and the same sequencing platform. Alongside the repertoire data, information on donor age, sex, ethnicity and CMV serostatus was compiled. General findings and caveats noted by the study authors: The earlier analysis of approximately 590 of the donors excluded some 15 rarely observed V segments, including chromosome 9 orphons, because counts were too low. A further reported finding was that TCR beta sequences accurately predicted the HLA-A and HLA-B alleles for most subjects in the first cohort. When HLA alleles, especially DR and DQ, strongly co-occurred, TCR associations were difficult to assign to individual alleles. A cluster of highly shared sequence variants was judged likely to represent a technical artifact of the sequencing pipeline. Immune exposure information for the cohort was limited to CMV serostatus. A later analysis reported that several top co-occurrence clusters appeared linked to parvovirus B19, influenza, CMV and Epstein-Barr virus. In a later analysis, the rate of TCR association differed among HLA loci, with DRB1 alleles having the most associated TCRs and HLA-C alleles having the fewest. A later analysis associated approximately 17,000 TCR beta sequences with specific HLA alleles at a false discovery rate of 0.05. Most TCR sequences were observed very rarely across donors, whereas some public TCRs were present in many individuals. The study gave a list of 150 to 200 TCR beta chains associated with cytomegalovirus. Because HLA typing was unavailable for some donors at each locus, only the typed subset was used in association tests. Because the 87-base-pair reads could not distinguish some IMGT-functional V segments, including TRBV6-2 and TRBV6-3, those segments were excluded. In a later genetic analysis, fewer N-insertions in productive TCRs were reported among donors in an Asian-associated ancestry cluster than the roughly 700-donor mean. In both the original and validation cohorts, the classifier was reported to diagnose cytomegalovirus status with high specificity and sensitivity. The authors suggested that the approach could potentially be extended to other disease states and immunological phenotypes. In a later analysis, most CMV-associated TCR beta chains were found to appear HLA-restricted, with HLA associations seemingly driven largely by CMV exposure. Presence/absence analyses assumed roughly uniform sequencing depth across donors, an assumption that may not hold. In vitro tests confirmed that a few of the cytomegalovirus-associated TCR beta chains recognize cytomegalovirus antigens. An association between a missense DCLRE1C variant and V-gene and J-gene trimming of TCR beta chains was found in a later genetic analysis and replicated in an independent cohort. This cohort had only TCR beta chains sequenced, and the lack of alpha or paired-chain data limited which features could be detected. Compared with equally common non-associated chains, HLA-associated TCR beta chains in a later analysis were more clonally expanded and had lower generation probabilities. Linkage disequilibrium might explain the correlated functional status among segregating V segments, but an unknown experimental factor could not be ruled out. Broadly in line with IMGT annotations, most TCR beta V segments showed up in productive rearrangements about 87% or about 30% of the time in an earlier analysis of several hundred of the donors.

As to this clone: Its antigen is not yet known. The sample holds no much larger clone one base away, and base qualities are not on file.

The cohort consisted of some 730 healthy bone marrow donors. At the time of sampling, every cohort member was nominally healthy, though immune exposures that went unrecorded were likely present. The donor tested CMV seronegative, placing the donor among the roughly 400 seronegative members of the cohort. Each donor provided a peripheral blood sample, and peripheral blood mononuclear cells were used for TCR beta sequencing. The Qiagen DNeasy Blood Extraction Kit was used to extract genomic DNA from the blood cell samples. CDR1 and CDR2 are read off the germline V gene as MGHDK and SYGVNS. Trimmed from V: 2 bases; trimmed from J: 10 bases; junction bases lacking a gene match: 18. The CDR3 covers 18 residues, taking in both the cysteine and the phenylalanine. Left in the record is the CDR3 DNA by itself, 54 bases read in frame from the first base. Library method: the immunoSEQ multiplex PCR assay. The multiplex PCR relied on a mix of 60 forward primers for TCR Vbeta segments and 13 reverse primers for TCR Jbeta segments. A multiplex PCR assay on genomic DNA amplified the CDR3 region of rearranged TCR beta genes. The Illumina HiSeq System was used to sequence the amplified TCR beta libraries as 87-base-pair reads. The published analysis was carried out like this. Across the 500 to 750 repertoires, a later analysis counted 80 million or so unique TCR beta chains, roughly 11 million of which were shared by at least two donors. Raw reads were error-corrected and collapsed into unique sequences by a nearest-neighbor algorithm in which closely related sequences were merged to remove PCR and sequencing errors. Alignment of CDR3 sequences to IMGT reference sequences was used to assign V, D and J gene segments. For a sequence to be retained, at least a six-nucleotide match to both a V gene segment and a J gene segment was required. Rearrangements were called productive when the CDR3 lacked stop codons and stayed in frame with V and J; all others were non-productive. CDR3 was defined according to IMGT convention as the region running from the second conserved V-encoded cysteine to the conserved J-encoded phenylalanine. In an earlier analysis of more than 550 of the donors, sequences lacking an unambiguous match to a single V gene segment were excluded. In an earlier analysis of approximately 550 of the donors, V segments were called functional above 56.7% productive rearrangements and were called segregating when the between-donor standard deviation exceeded 5%. A statistical classification framework was developed to diagnose cytomegalovirus status using the catalog of TCR beta chain sequences. V and J gene assignment, in a later analysis, came from comparing TCR nucleotide sequences with IMGT/GENE-DB human TR gene sequences. A later analysis assigned CDR3 sequences and most-parsimonious VDJ recombination scenarios with the TCRdist pipeline. In a later analysis, every TCR beta chain was defined by the combination of its CDR3 amino acid sequence and its V-gene family, and reads without a unique V-gene family were dropped. In a later analysis, fewer than 650 highly shared, low-generation-probability nucleotide sequences were removed to address suspected cross-contamination and a sequencing artifact. For each public chain, a later analysis derived a clonal expansion index from normalized ranks of inferred template counts within each repertoire. In a later analysis, generation probabilities were computed with a VDJ recombination model fitted to out-of-frame rearrangements, and the resulting probabilities were checked against IGoR. A later analysis scored TCR-TCR, TCR-HLA and TCR-CMV co-occurrence with hypergeometric tests, applying a repertoire-size bias correction to TCR pairs. To estimate false discovery rates, a later analysis permuted the HLA or CMV assignments 20 times. A later analysis grouped co-occurring TCRs with DBSCAN, adding TCRdist sequence similarity when clustering within HLA-allele-positive subsets. For co-occurrence clustering, repertoires with fewer than 30,000 or more than 120,000 public chains were excluded, along with a handful of repertoires with anomalous nucleotide sharing. This immuneACCESS table, as held by TCRdb, lists in-frame sequences with V and J called but not all clones. Of the missing ones, under half trace to an unresolved V gene in checked studies; the others have no known cause. V and J calls plus clone size are reproduced from that table; the DNA served to infer D and trimming. This sample lists hundreds of thousands of clones; less than 80% were detected once. About 0.23% of the sample is taken by the ten largest.

This sequence uses TRBV25-1 and TRBJ1-5, with 9 bases aligning to TRBD1. The source material was PBMCs. This TCR derives from a girl aged 2-10 years in good health and CMV-seronegative. The nucleotide sequence is given as TGTGCCAGCAGTGAAGGTGGGACAGGGAGAATTCTAAATGGACCCCAGCATTTT. Translated, it reads CASSEGGTGRILNGPQHF.